Described below is a single T cell receptor beta chain sequence and its context. This clone was seen once. This clone's antigen is unknown. Base qualities are missing; no much larger clone stands one base away. The data are from a study of cytomegalovirus exposure and HLA in healthy donors (dated by TCRdb to about 2017). Background for the entire study: In an earlier analysis of around 540 of the donors, 250 to 300 Gb of sequence data and 90 million to 130 million unique TCR beta sequences from 150 million to 200 million T cells were reported. Approximately 310 gigabases of sequencing data and tens of millions of unique TCR sequences were included in an early release covering 550 to 650 HLA-typed donors. Of the roughly 400 genotyped donors, approximately 82% fell in the genetic ancestry cluster associated with self-reported Caucasian donors. The study aimed to test whether cataloging public T cell receptors could reveal signatures of past pathogen exposure. The study profiled the T cell repertoires of hundreds of subjects by immunosequencing and related them to cytomegalovirus serostatus. Besides the first cohort of approximately 710 subjects, a separate validation cohort made up of 90 to 150 different subjects was used. To predict cytomegalovirus infection status, the study combined high-throughput TCR immunosequencing, statistical association of individual TCRs with disease status, and machine learning. To study patterns of TCR occurrence, a later analysis re-analyzed previously published TCR beta repertoires from 650 to 750 donors and added high-resolution HLA genotyping. In the later analysis, no new phenotypic data were used to find candidate immune exposures; instead, reliance was placed on TCR beta sequences and their occurrence across donors. An earlier analysis of fewer than 750 of the donors used high-throughput TCR beta sequencing to judge whether each TCR beta V gene segment behaved as functional or pseudogenic. Alongside the repertoire data, information on donor age, sex, ethnicity and CMV serostatus was compiled. A later genetic analysis used genome-wide SNP genotypes for about three fifths of the 666 donors, treating that subset as a discovery cohort. Every repertoire in the discovery cohort had been generated on one and the same sequencing platform. Class I and class II HLA loci were covered by the typing at four-digit resolution. Typing coverage varied by locus: about 620-640 donors for A, B, C, DRB1 and DQB1; approximately 520 for DQA1; more than 600 for DPA1; approximately 490 for DPB1. About 5 DR-DQ haplotypes were handled as single units for association and clustering, since linkage in the cohort was strong. On average, 235,054 unique TCR beta nucleotide sequences were sequenced per donor among roughly 430 genotyped donors of the cohort, with around 19% of those sequences being non-productive.

The germline V gene specifies LGHNA as CDR1 and YNFKEQ as CDR2. V is reduced by 0 bases and J by 0 bases, leaving a spacing of 8 bases between them. From cysteine to phenylalanine, the CDR3 is 15 amino acids long. The retained sequence is limited to the CDR3, 45 bases, with the frame set at the first base. Study-wide conclusions, independent of this receptor: A further reported finding was that TCR beta sequences accurately predicted the HLA-A and HLA-B alleles for most subjects in the first cohort. In a later genetic analysis, a missense DCLRE1C variant was associated with V-gene and J-gene trimming of TCR beta chains, and the association was replicated in an independent cohort. A cluster of highly shared sequence variants was judged likely to be a technical artifact of the sequencing pipeline. Most TCR sequences were observed very rarely across donors, whereas some public TCRs were present in many individuals. HLA typing was unavailable for some donors at each locus, so association tests used only the typed subset. Linkage disequilibrium might explain the correlated functional status among segregating V segments, but an unknown experimental factor could not be excluded. In vitro tests confirmed that a few of the cytomegalovirus-associated TCR beta chains recognize cytomegalovirus antigens. Some IMGT-functional V segments, including TRBV6-2 and TRBV6-3, could not be told apart with the 87-base-pair reads, so those segments were excluded. Because counts were too low, under 20 rarely observed V segments, including chromosome 9 orphons, were left out of the earlier analysis of about 500 of the donors. According to a later analysis, most CMV-associated TCR beta chains appeared to be HLA-restricted, and the HLA associations seemed to be driven largely by CMV exposure. In a later genetic analysis, fewer N-insertions in productive TCRs were reported among donors in an Asian-associated ancestry cluster than the roughly 640-donor mean. In a later analysis, several top co-occurrence clusters were reported to appear linked to parvovirus B19, influenza, CMV and Epstein-Barr virus. When HLA alleles, especially DR and DQ, strongly co-occurred, TCR associations were difficult to assign to individual alleles. In a later analysis, the rate of TCR association differed among HLA loci, with DRB1 alleles having the most associated TCRs and HLA-C alleles having the fewest. Specific HLA alleles were associated with 15,000 to 20,000 TCR beta sequences at a false discovery rate of 0.05 in a later analysis. In a later analysis, HLA-associated TCR beta chains showed more clonal expansion and lower generation probabilities than non-associated chains that were equally common. An earlier analysis of some 590 of the donors showed that most TCR beta V segments appeared in productive rearrangements either about 87% or about 30% of the time, which broadly matched IMGT annotations. In the study, 150 to 200 TCR beta chains were listed as associated with cytomegalovirus. The cohort was sequenced for TCR beta chains only, and without alpha or paired-chain data the features that could be detected were limited. According to the authors, the approach could potentially be generalized to other disease states and immunological phenotypes. Sequencing depth was assumed to be roughly uniform across donors in the presence/absence analyses, though that assumption may not hold. CMV serostatus was the only immune exposure information available for the cohort. The classifier was reported to diagnose cytomegalovirus status with high specificity and sensitivity in both the original and validation cohorts.

Preparation of the library involved the immunoSEQ multiplex PCR assay. The multiplex PCR relied on a mix of 60 forward primers for TCR Vbeta segments and 13 reverse primers for TCR Jbeta segments. A multiplex PCR assay on genomic DNA amplified the CDR3 region of rearranged TCR beta genes. Amplified TCR beta libraries were sequenced as 87-base-pair reads on the Illumina HiSeq System. The source study handled its data this way. A later analysis counted about 76 million unique TCR beta chains across the 690 or so repertoires, and around 9.9 million of these chains were shared by at least two donors. A nearest-neighbor algorithm error-corrected the raw reads and collapsed the reads into unique sequences, merging closely related sequences to remove PCR and sequencing errors. Alignment of CDR3 sequences to IMGT reference sequences was used to assign V, D and J gene segments. For a sequence to be retained, at least a six-nucleotide match to both a V gene segment and a J gene segment was required. A rearrangement was called productive if the CDR3 had no stop codons and remained in frame with V and J, and every other rearrangement was called non-productive. Following IMGT convention, CDR3 was defined as the stretch from the second conserved V-encoded cysteine to the conserved J-encoded phenylalanine. In an earlier analysis of 550 to 650 of the donors, sequences lacking an unambiguous match to a single V gene segment were excluded. An earlier analysis of a few hundred of the donors classified V segments as functional when productive rearrangements were above 56.7% and as segregating when the standard deviation between donors was above 5%. To diagnose cytomegalovirus status from the catalog of TCR beta chain sequences, a statistical classification framework was built. In a later analysis, V and J genes were assigned by comparing TCR nucleotide sequences against IMGT/GENE-DB human TR gene sequences. A later analysis assigned CDR3 sequences and most-parsimonious VDJ recombination scenarios with the TCRdist pipeline. In a later analysis, every TCR beta chain was defined by the combination of its CDR3 amino acid sequence and its V-gene family, and reads without a unique V-gene family were dropped. In a later analysis, fewer than 650 highly shared, low-generation-probability nucleotide sequences were removed to address suspected cross-contamination and a sequencing artifact. For each public chain, a later analysis derived a clonal expansion index from normalized ranks of inferred template counts within each repertoire. A later analysis computed generation probabilities with a VDJ recombination model fitted to out-of-frame rearrangements, and checked the results against IGoR. In a later analysis, TCR-TCR, TCR-HLA and TCR-CMV co-occurrence was scored with hypergeometric tests, and a repertoire-size bias correction was applied to TCR pairs. A later analysis estimated false discovery rates by permuting HLA or CMV assignments 20 times. In a later analysis, co-occurring TCRs were grouped using DBSCAN, and TCRdist sequence similarity was added for clustering within HLA-allele-positive subsets. Repertoires with fewer than 30,000 or more than 120,000 public chains were left out of co-occurrence clustering, as were four to six repertoires with anomalous nucleotide sharing. In its TCRdb copy, this immuneACCESS table keeps in-frame sequences only and misses some clones. Where compared with another copy, unresolved V genes explain less than half of these, and the others have no known cause. V and J calls and clone size are as listed in that table; D and trimming were resolved from the DNA. For this sample the table gives tens of thousands of clones, of which about 75% were detected only once. The top ten constitute 2% to 2.5% of the sample.

The cohort consisted of some 670 healthy bone marrow donors. At the time of sampling, every cohort member was nominally healthy, though immune exposures that went unrecorded were likely present. The donor was CMV seronegative and belonged to the group of over 350 seronegative cohort members. Every donor gave a peripheral blood sample, and the peripheral blood mononuclear cells from that sample were used for TCR beta sequencing. The Qiagen DNeasy Blood Extraction Kit was used to extract genomic DNA from the blood cell samples. The TCR comes from a man aged 40-50 years in good health and CMV-seronegative. The sample taken for sequencing was PBMCs. This chain joins TRBV4-2 to TRBJ1-1, and perhaps TRBD1 as D gene, on 6 matching bases. CDR3 sequence: CASSQEQGMNTEAFF. In nucleotide form, the sequence is TGTGCCAGCAGCCAAGAGCAGGGGATGAACACTGAAGCTTTCTTT.